A few counts support the clone carrying this TCR beta chain. What it binds is not known. The V gene lost 0 bases and the J gene lost 7 bases, with 10 bases spanning the gap. The germline V gene encodes CDR1 MNHEY and CDR2 SMNVEV (reference sequence). CDR3 length equals 14 residues. The sample is drawn from a study of blood T cells in healthy people across ages. Study-level points and caveats: With age, beta diversity per million T cells declined roughly linearly, significantly by 40.

Primers used in a second PCR of roughly 7 to 12 cycles were a sample-barcoded 5' primer and a J-beta primer mix. Sequencing of every sample gave 2.5 million or more CDR3-containing paired-end reads. TCRdb called the 5' RACE reads again in MiXCR, with one record for every CDR3 protein. The sample holds about 780,000 distinct CDR3 sequences, about half seen once. Each donor gave 9 to 10 milliliters of peripheral blood. The sample was blood. This TCR was sampled from a man at least 80 years old in good health. The genes are TRBV27 and TRBJ1-5; D remains ambiguous. The CDR3 spells CASSLSASLQPQHF. The CDR3 DNA reads TGTGCCAGCAGTTTATCGGCCTCATTACAGCCCCAGCATTTT.